Following are 30 T cell receptor beta chains from one sample sequenced in a study of T-cell reconstitution after alpha-beta-depleted transplantation in children. This sample's TCRbeta library carried unique molecular identifier barcodes. TCRdb passed the PCR reads through MiXCR, listing each CDR3 protein once. This table has approximately 110,000 distinct CDR3 sequences, around 23% appearing once. Here the sequenced sample was PBMCs, mostly from graft donor cells, taken 180 days after TCRalphabeta/CD19-depleted stem cell transplant. The receptor set was obtained from a male patient under 10 years old who had a stem cell transplant for chronic granulomatous disease, so the T cells may come from the graft donor.

The rearrangement links TRBV20-1 to TRBJ2-2; D remains ambiguous. V lost 0 bases and J lost 8, with 16 bases in between. The CDR3 spans 15 residues. Germline CDR1 is DFQATT and CDR2 is SNEGSKA (reference sequence). CDR3 residues: CSARDSGQRSGELFF. DNA of the CDR3: TGCAGTGCTAGAGATTCCGGCCAGAGATCTGGGGAGCTGTTTTTT.

This clonotype came up many times. The V call is TRBV4-1, the J call TRBJ2-1; 12 bases match TRBD2. This CDR3 is 16 amino acids long. Trimming cost V 1 base and J 5 bases; bases outside gene matches: 3. Germline CDR1 MGHRA, CDR2 YSYEKL. CDR3 sequence: CASSQGTSGANNEQFF. The CDR3 bases are TGCGCCAGCAGCCAAGGGACTAGCGGGGCGAACAATGAGCAGTTCTTC.

The chain couples TRBV7-2 to TRBJ2-3, with TRBD2 matching over 7 bases. V lost 1 base, J lost 1 base, and 17 bases stayed unmatched. CDR1 is SGHTA, CDR2 FQGNSA, per germline. There are 20 residues in the CDR3. CDR3 loop: CASSLVDSSGIRFGTDTQYF. In nucleotides, the CDR3 is TGTGCCAGCAGCTTAGTTGACTCCAGCGGGATACGGTTCGGCACAGATACGCAGTATTTT.

Only a few counts were recorded for this clonotype. CDR3 residues: CASSPLSAFF. In DNA form, the CDR3 reads TGTGCCAGCAGTCCCCTCTCAGCTTTCTTT. The V call is TRBV12-3 or TRBV12-4, the J call TRBJ1-1; D not certain. The V end lost 5 bases, the J end lost 10 bases, and 8 bases lay between the germline ends. The length of the CDR3 is 10 residues.

The chain has TRBV27 and TRBJ2-1, with a weak D call TRBD1 (5 bases). Trimming stripped 6 bases from V and 2 bases from J, with 14 bases between. Germline V CDR1 and CDR2: MNHEY, SMNVEV (reference sequence). The CDR3 is made up of 15 amino acids. In DNA form, the CDR3 reads TGTGCCAGCAGCCCCACTCTGGGGCCCTACAATGAGCAGTTCTTC. It specifies CASSPTLGPYNEQFF.

This clonotype appeared many times. The genes are TRBV3-1 and TRBJ1-2; D uncertain. The germline V and J ends were trimmed by 0 bases and 7 bases, with 12 bases remaining between them. Germline CDR1 reads LGHDT; CDR2 reads YNNKEL (reference sequence). This CDR3 has 14 residues. The CDR3 protein is CASSQEGSPAGYTF. The CDR3 DNA follows: TGTGCCAGCAGCCAAGAGGGTTCTCCGGCTGGCTACACCTTC.

This clonotype occurred a few times. This chain links TRBV4-1 with TRBJ1-1; D might be TRBD1 (5 bases). The germline V gene encodes CDR1 MGHRA and CDR2 YSYEKL. V shed 1 base and J shed 3 bases, with 12 bases lying between them. The CDR3 is 15 amino acids. The CDR3 coding sequence is TGCGCCAGCAGCCAAGTTCCCGGGACCCACACTGAAGCTTTCTTT. Translated, it gives CASSQVPGTHTEAFF.

The chain employs TRBV20-1 and TRBJ2-1, with 11 bases aligning to TRBD2. Germline V gene sequence: CDR1 DFQATT, CDR2 SNEGSKA (reference sequence). J was trimmed by 4 bases and V by 6 bases; bases with no gene match: 8. The CDR3 has 15 amino acids. The CDR3 here is CSAEIAGGPYNEQFF. The CDR3 DNA follows: TGCAGTGCGGAAATAGCGGGGGGGCCTTACAATGAGCAGTTCTTC.

This clonotype has more than one count but fewer than ten. The chain joins TRBV12-3 or TRBV12-4 to TRBJ1-6; D gene uncertain. The length of the CDR3 is 14 residues. The V end was cut by 2 bases, the J end by 6 bases, with 8 bases between. CDR3 nucleotide sequence: TGTGCCAGCAGTTTAATTGGGTTTAATTCACCCCTCCACTTT. Translation gives CASSLIGFNSPLHF.

In nucleotides, the CDR3 is TGTGCCAGCAGCCAGCAGACAGGGATTGAGACCCAGTACTTC. This gives the protein CASSQQTGIETQYF. The chain has TRBV3-1 and TRBJ2-5; TRBD1 aligns across 7 bases. This CDR3 is 14 amino acids long. From germline, CDR1 is LGHDT and CDR2 YNNKEL (reference sequence). The trim removed 3 bases at V and 5 bases at J, leaving 6 bases unmatched.

Many counts were recorded for this clonotype. This rearrangement joins TRBV6-1 to TRBJ2-7; D ambiguous. Germline V CDR1 and CDR2: MNHNS, SASEGT. The CDR3 length is 14 residues. V lost 6 bases and J lost 1, with 13 bases in between. The CDR3 protein is CASRVLWSSYEQYF. In DNA, the CDR3 is TGTGCCAGCAGGGTTCTTTGGAGTTCCTACGAGCAGTACTTC.

This clonotype came up many times. The V call is TRBV12-3 or TRBV12-4, the J call TRBJ2-7; possible D gene TRBD1, 6 bases. The V and J ends lost 3 bases and 7 bases respectively, with 22 bases between them. The CDR3 extends over 16 amino acids. In DNA form, the CDR3 reads TGTGCCAGCAGTTTGGATGCAACAGGGAACCCTCGGGAGCAGTACTTC. Translation gives CASSLDATGNPREQYF.

This clonotype occurred a few times. The rearrangement links TRBV7-2 to TRBJ2-4; TRBD1 is a possible D gene (6 bases). The CDR3 spans 13 residues. Trimming took 3 bases from V and 4 from J, leaving 7 bases between them. CDR1 and CDR2 from the germline V gene are SGHTA and FQGNSA. CDR3 loop: CASSFQGKNIQYF. Written as DNA, the CDR3 is TGTGCCAGCAGCTTTCAGGGGAAAAACATTCAGTACTTC.

The table lists this clonotype with many counts. The V call is TRBV10-3, the J call TRBJ2-1; the match to TRBD2 covers 9 bases. From germline, CDR1 is ENHRY and CDR2 SYGVKD. V lost 9 bases to trimming and J lost 7 bases; unmatched junction nucleotides: 7. This CDR3 is 13 amino acids long. Here the CDR3 reads CAITVLAGNEQFF. The CDR3 nucleotides read TGTGCCATAACGGTGCTAGCGGGGAATGAGCAGTTCTTC.

Note on this clonotype: A read error may explain this, as a much larger clone is one base away. The rearrangement uses TRBV20-1 and TRBJ2-7; D may be TRBD1 (5 bases). Trimming left V 5 bases short and J 0 bases short, with 14 bases between. Germline V CDR1 and CDR2: DFQATT, SNEGSKA (reference sequence). This CDR3 has 14 amino acids. CDR3 sequence (DNA): TGCAGTGCTTACACCCGGACAATCTCCTACGAGCAGTACTTC. This translates into CSAYTRTISYEQYF.

This clonotype was counted at least ten times. This rearrangement joins TRBV15 to TRBJ1-1, with 8 bases lining up with TRBD1. Trimming removed 3 bases from V and 3 bases from J; junction bases left unmatched: 6. The CDR3 is made up of 15 amino acids. The germline V gene encodes CDR1 LNHNV and CDR2 YYDKDF (reference sequence). CDR3 sequence: CATSRKGQGYTEAFF. The CDR3 DNA is TGTGCCACCAGCAGGAAAGGACAGGGTTACACTGAAGCTTTCTTT. Using reference TRBV15 and TRBJ1-1 for the parts outside the CDR3, the full variable domain is DAMVIQNPRYQVTQFGKPVTLSCSQTLNHNVMYWYQQKSSQAPKLLFHYYDKDFNNEADTPDNFQSRRPNTSFCFLDIRSPGLGDTAMYLCATSRKGQGYTEAFFGQGTRLTVV.

In its sample, this clonotype was seen many times. The chain carries TRBV12-3 or TRBV12-4 and TRBJ2-5; 11 positions match TRBD2. CDR3 length: 14 residues. V lost 8 bases to trimming and J lost 5 bases; unmatched junction nucleotides: 7. CDR3 sequence: CASRRLAGRETQYF. The CDR3 coding sequence is TGTGCCAGCCGTCGACTAGCGGGGAGGGAGACCCAGTACTTC.

V is TRBV20-1 and J is TRBJ2-1; TRBD2 agrees at 8 bases. Germline lookup yields CDR1 DFQATT and CDR2 SNEGSKA (reference sequence). The CDR3 length is 16 residues. With 5 bases clipped from V and 3 bases from J, the junction kept 12 bases outside the gene matches. The CDR3 DNA is TGCAGTGCTTACCGTAACAGAGCGGGAGTCTACAATGAGCAGTTCTTC. This codes for CSAYRNRAGVYNEQFF.

The V and J genes are TRBV5-1 and TRBJ2-3, with D perhaps TRBD1 or TRBD2 (6 bases each). V lost 1 base, J lost 6 bases, and 12 bases lay in between. Germline V lookup: CDR1 SGHRS, CDR2 YFSETQ. The CDR3 extends over 14 amino acids. CDR3 sequence (DNA): TGCGCCAGCAGCTTGTGGTCGGGGGCCGATACGCAGTATTTT. Amino acid sequence: CASSLWSGADTQYF. The variable domain in full, with the rest retrieved from reference TRBV5-1 and TRBJ2-3, is KAGVTQTPRYLIKTRGQQVTLSCSPISGHRSVSWYQQTPGQGLQFLFEYFSETQRNKGNFPGRFSGRQFSNSRSEMNVSTLELGDSALYLCASSLWSGADTQYFGPGTRLTVL.

This sequence joins TRBV18 and TRBJ1-1; D gene unclear. Germline assignment: CDR1 KGHSH and CDR2 LQKENI. CDR3 length: 13 residues. Trimming left V 5 bases short and J 0 bases short, with 7 bases between. CDR3 coding DNA: TGTGCCAGCTCAGGAAACCTGAACACTGAAGCTTTCTTT. Amino acid sequence: CASSGNLNTEAFF.

V usage is TRBV12-3 or TRBV12-4 and J usage is TRBJ2-1; 8 bases are a match to TRBD2. V lost 7 bases to trimming and J lost 8 bases; unmatched junction nucleotides: 13. This CDR3 has 15 residues. Here the CDR3 reads CASTPGLDLVDEQFF. The CDR3 DNA follows: TGTGCCAGCACCCCGGGACTAGATTTGGTCGATGAGCAGTTCTTC.

This clonotype was counted at least ten times. The chain employs TRBV4-3 and TRBJ2-7; TRBD2 matches at 9 bases. This CDR3 region has 17 residues. CDR1 and CDR2 (germline): LGHNA, YSLEER. Trimming at V came to 0 bases and at J to 3 bases, leaving 9 bases not matched to a gene. CDR3 region: CASSQDRETSGLYEQYF. In DNA form, the CDR3 reads TGCGCCAGCAGCCAAGATAGAGAGACTAGCGGACTCTACGAGCAGTACTTC.

In this sample, this clonotype turned up many times. The chain joins TRBV12-3 or TRBV12-4 to TRBJ2-1; 13 positions agree with TRBD2. The CDR3 has 15 amino acids. With 3 bases clipped from V and 9 bases from J, the junction kept 5 bases outside the gene matches. This CDR3 is CASSLRTSGRVEQFF. The CDR3 nucleotides are TGTGCCAGCAGTTTGAGGACTAGCGGGAGAGTTGAGCAGTTCTTC.

The chain combines TRBV4-3 with TRBJ2-1; D is perhaps TRBD2 (5 bases). V was pared by 1 base and J by 8 bases, with 15 bases between. Germline lookup yields CDR1 LGHNA and CDR2 YSLEER. This CDR3 has 15 amino acids. CDR3 in amino acids: CASSQVPGSRHEQFF. CDR3 DNA sequence: TGCGCCAGCAGCCAAGTGCCGGGGTCCCGTCATGAGCAGTTCTTC.

This clonotype was detected only a few times. The chain recombines TRBV9 with TRBJ2-1; tentative D call: TRBD1 (8 bases). V gave up 3 bases and J gave up 12 bases, with 31 bases separating them. The CDR3 spans 18 residues. Germline CDR1 reads SGDLS; CDR2 reads YYNGEE. CDR3 sequence: CASSEGLGASGTGQGQFF. In nucleotides, the CDR3 is TGTGCCAGCAGCGAGGGCCTTGGAGCTAGCGGTACCGGACAGGGGCAGTTCTTC.

The table lists this clonotype with many counts. One end of the junction varies from germline; a read error may be responsible. The chain links TRBV20-1 to TRBJ2-4; 10 bases line up with TRBD2. Looked up from germline, CDR1 is DFQATT and CDR2 is SNEGSKA (reference sequence). This CDR3 region has 18 residues. CDR3 DNA sequence: TGCAGTGCCAGAGATCGGAGCGCTAGCGGGAGTATTAAAAACATTCAGTACTTC. This codes for CSARDRSASGSIKNIQYF.

This clonotype was found many times. CDR3 DNA sequence: TGCAGTGCTATAAGGGACCCCCCTTACGAGCAGTACTTC. It yields the protein CSAIRDPPYEQYF. The rearrangement uses TRBV20-1 and TRBJ2-7, with D possibly being TRBD1 or TRBD2 (5 bases each). Per germline, CDR1 DFQATT and CDR2 SNEGSKA (reference sequence). The CDR3 covers 13 residues. Trimming pared 4 bases from V and 4 bases from J, leaving 14 bases between.

The CDR3 loop reads CASTPLGDNEQFF. Written as DNA, the CDR3 is TGTGCCAGCACCCCCCTTGGGGACAATGAGCAGTTCTTC. This rearrangement joins TRBV5-5 to TRBJ2-1; D remains unclear. Germline CDR1 is SGHKS and CDR2 is YYEKEE (reference sequence). The CDR3 covers 13 residues. Deletions cut 6 bases from V and 5 bases from J, with 12 bases between.

This clonotype was detected only a few times. The rearrangement joins TRBV12-3 or TRBV12-4 to TRBJ2-1; 10 bases agree with TRBD1. The CDR3 is 17 residues long. The J segment lost 7 bases and the V segment lost 5 bases, leaving 14 bases of the junction unmatched. CDR3 sequence (DNA): TGTGCCAGCAGTCGACAGGGGGCCCTCAGTAACCGTAATGAGCAGTTCTTC. Protein product: CASSRQGALSNRNEQFF.

At least ten counts were recorded for this clonotype. The chain links TRBV20-1 to TRBJ1-6; tentatively, D is TRBD1 (6 bases). The CDR3 runs to 16 residues. The V gene's germline CDR1 is DFQATT and CDR2 SNEGSKA (reference sequence). V gave up 5 bases and J gave up 4 bases, with 18 bases separating them. CDR3 sequence: CSAPRGGPNYNSPLHF. CDR3 sequence (DNA): TGCAGTGCTCCGAGGGGGGGACCCAATTATAATTCACCCCTCCACTTT.